This TCR beta chain appears in the sequencing data of a study of blood T cell repertoires in COVID-19. The length of the CDR3 is 22 residues. This clone was counted a single time. The data were produced by immunoSEQ multiplex PCR, yet TCRdb's version contains in-frame clones alone and is incomplete. Among hundreds of thousands of clones, about 87% were seen once, and the ten largest hold about 1%. The rearrangement links TRBV21-1 to TRBJ2-7; the table's D call, TRBD2, has no DNA check behind it. TRBV21-1 is given as a pseudogene. This clonotype was obtained from a man aged 45-65 years who had been exposed to COVID-19. The sample taken for sequencing was PBMCs or T cells enriched from blood (not recorded which). CDR3 in amino acids: CASNPGPPNQREGTLTTYEQYV. CDR3 nucleotide sequence: TGTGCCAGCAACCCGGGGCCTCCTAATCAGCGGGAGGGTACATTAACCACCTACGAGCAGTACGTC.